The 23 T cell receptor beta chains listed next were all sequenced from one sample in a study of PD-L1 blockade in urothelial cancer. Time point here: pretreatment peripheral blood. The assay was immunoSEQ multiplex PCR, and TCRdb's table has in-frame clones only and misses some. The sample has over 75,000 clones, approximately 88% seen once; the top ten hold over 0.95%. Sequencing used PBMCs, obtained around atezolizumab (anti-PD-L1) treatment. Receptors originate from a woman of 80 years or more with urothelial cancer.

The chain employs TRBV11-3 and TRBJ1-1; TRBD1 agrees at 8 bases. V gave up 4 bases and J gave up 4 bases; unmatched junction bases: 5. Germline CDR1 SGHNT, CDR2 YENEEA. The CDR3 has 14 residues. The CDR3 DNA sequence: TGTGCCAGCAGCTCCGGACAGGGAGGCACTGAAGCTTTCTTT. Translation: CASSSGQGGTEAFF.

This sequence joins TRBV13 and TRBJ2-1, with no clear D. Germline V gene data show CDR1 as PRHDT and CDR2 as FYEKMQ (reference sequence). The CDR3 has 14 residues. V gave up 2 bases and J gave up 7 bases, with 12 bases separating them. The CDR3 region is CASSLNPGANEQFF. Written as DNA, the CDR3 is TGTGCCAGCAGCTTAAATCCGGGTGCAAATGAGCAGTTCTTC.

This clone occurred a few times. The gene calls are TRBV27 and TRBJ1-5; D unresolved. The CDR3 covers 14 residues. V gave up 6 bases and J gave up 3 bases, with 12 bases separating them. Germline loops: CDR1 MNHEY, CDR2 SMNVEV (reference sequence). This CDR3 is CASRTLSPNQPQHF. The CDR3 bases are TGTGCCAGCAGGACATTATCCCCCAATCAGCCCCAGCATTTT.

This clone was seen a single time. The DNA for the CDR3 is TGTGCCAGTAGACAGTCATTTTTCTCCTACAATGAGCAGTTCTTC. Its translation is CASRQSFFSYNEQFF. This rearrangement joins TRBV19 to TRBJ2-1; no clear D. The CDR3 spans 15 residues. V was cut by 6 bases and J by 0 bases, with 12 bases left in between. Looked up from germline, CDR1 is LNHDA and CDR2 is SQIVND (reference sequence).

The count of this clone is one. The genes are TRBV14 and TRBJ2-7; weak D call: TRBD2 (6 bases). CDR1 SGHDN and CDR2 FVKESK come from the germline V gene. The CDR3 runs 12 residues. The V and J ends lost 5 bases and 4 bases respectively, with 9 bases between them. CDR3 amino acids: CASSKGLYEQYF. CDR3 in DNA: TGTGCCAGCAGCAAAGGACTATACGAGCAGTACTTC.

In DNA form, the CDR3 reads TGCGCCAGCAGCTCGGCAGCGGGAGCAGCTACAGATACGCAGTATTTT. Translation gives CASSSAAGAATDTQYF. The V gene is TRBV5-1, the J gene TRBJ2-3, with 8 bases matching TRBD2. Germline lookup yields CDR1 SGHRS and CDR2 YFSETQ. The CDR3 spans 16 residues. V lost 3 bases, J lost 3 bases, and 9 bases stayed unmatched.

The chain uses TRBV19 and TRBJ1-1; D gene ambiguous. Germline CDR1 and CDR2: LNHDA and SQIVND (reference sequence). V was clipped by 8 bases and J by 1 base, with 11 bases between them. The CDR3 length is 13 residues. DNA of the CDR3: TGTGCCAGTCAGCGGGGTCAGAACACTGAAGCTTTCTTT. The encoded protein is CASQRGQNTEAFF.

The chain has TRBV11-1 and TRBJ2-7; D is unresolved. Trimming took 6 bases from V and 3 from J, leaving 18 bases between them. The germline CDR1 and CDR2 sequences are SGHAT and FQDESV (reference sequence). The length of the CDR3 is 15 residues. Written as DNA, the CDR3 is TGTGCCAGCAGACACCCCTTGGGCTCCGACTACGAGCAGTACTTC. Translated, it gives CASRHPLGSDYEQYF.

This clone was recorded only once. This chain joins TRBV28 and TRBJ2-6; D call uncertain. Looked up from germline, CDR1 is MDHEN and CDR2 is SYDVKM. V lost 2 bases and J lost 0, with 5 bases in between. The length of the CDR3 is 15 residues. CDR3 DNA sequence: TGTGCCAGCAGTTTACCGAGCTCTGGGGCCAACGTCCTGACTTTC. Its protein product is CASSLPSSGANVLTF.

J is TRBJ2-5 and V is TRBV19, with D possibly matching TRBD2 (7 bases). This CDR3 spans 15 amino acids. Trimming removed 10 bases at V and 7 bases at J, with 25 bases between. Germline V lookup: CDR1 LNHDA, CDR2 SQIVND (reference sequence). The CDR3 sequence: CATAGGPGTTGTQYF. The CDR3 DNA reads TGTGCCACCGCCGGGGGGCCAGGGACCACGGGGACCCAGTACTTC. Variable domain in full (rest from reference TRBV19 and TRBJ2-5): DGGITQSPKYLFRKEGQNVTLSCEQNLNHDAMYWYRQDPGQGLRLIYYSQIVNDFQKGDIAEGYSVSREKKESFPLTVTSAQKNPTAFYLCATAGGPGTTGTQYFGPGTRLLVL.

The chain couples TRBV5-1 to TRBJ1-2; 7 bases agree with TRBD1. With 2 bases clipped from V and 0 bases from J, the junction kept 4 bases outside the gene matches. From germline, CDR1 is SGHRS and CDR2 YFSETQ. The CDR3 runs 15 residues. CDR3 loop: CASSLRDSPNYGYTF. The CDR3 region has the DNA TGCGCCAGCAGCTTAAGGGACAGTCCTAACTATGGCTACACCTTC. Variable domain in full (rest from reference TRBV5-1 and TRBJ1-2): KAGVTQTPRYLIKTRGQQVTLSCSPISGHRSVSWYQQTPGQGLQFLFEYFSETQRNKGNFPGRFSGRQFSNSRSEMNVSTLELGDSALYLCASSLRDSPNYGYTFGSGTRLTVV.

In DNA, the CDR3 is TGCGCCAGCAGCTTCGGACTAGCGAGCCCGTACCTAACCTACGAGCAGTACTTC. This sequence encodes CASSFGLASPYLTYEQYF. The chain recombines TRBV5-1 with TRBJ2-7, with 9 bases aligning to TRBD2. Trimming at V came to 2 bases and at J to 2 bases, leaving 14 bases not matched to a gene. Germline CDR1 and CDR2: SGHRS and YFSETQ. This CDR3 has 18 residues.

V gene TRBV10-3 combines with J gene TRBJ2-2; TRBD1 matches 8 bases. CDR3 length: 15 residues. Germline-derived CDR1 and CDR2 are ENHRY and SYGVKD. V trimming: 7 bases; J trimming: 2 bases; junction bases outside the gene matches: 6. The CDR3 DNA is TGTGCCATCAAGCCGGGACAGGCTAACACCGGGGAGCTGTTTTTT. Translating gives CAIKPGQANTGELFF.

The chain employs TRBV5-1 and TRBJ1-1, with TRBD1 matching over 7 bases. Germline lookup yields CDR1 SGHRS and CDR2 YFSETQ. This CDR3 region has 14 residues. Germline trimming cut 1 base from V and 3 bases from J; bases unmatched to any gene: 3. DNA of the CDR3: TGCGCCAGCAGCTTGAAGGGGGCGGACACTGAAGCTTTCTTT. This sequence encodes CASSLKGADTEAFF.

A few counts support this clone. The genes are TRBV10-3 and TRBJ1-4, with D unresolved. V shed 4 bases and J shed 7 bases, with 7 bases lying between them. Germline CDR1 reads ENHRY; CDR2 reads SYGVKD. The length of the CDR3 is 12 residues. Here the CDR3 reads CAISGVGEKLFF. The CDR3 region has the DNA TGTGCCATCAGTGGAGTCGGTGAAAAACTGTTTTTT.

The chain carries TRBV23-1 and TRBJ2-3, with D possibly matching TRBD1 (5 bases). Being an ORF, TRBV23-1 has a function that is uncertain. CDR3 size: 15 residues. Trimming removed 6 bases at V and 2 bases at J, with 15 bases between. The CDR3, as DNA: TGCGCCAGCAGCCAAAGGGGTTTTTACACAGATACGCAGTATTTT. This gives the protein CASSQRGFYTDTQYF.

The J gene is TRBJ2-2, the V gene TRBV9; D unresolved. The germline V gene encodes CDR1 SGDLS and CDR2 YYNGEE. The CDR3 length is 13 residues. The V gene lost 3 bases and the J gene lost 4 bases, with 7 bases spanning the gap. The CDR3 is CASSAAFTGELFF. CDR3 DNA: TGTGCCAGCAGCGCAGCGTTCACCGGGGAGCTGTTTTTT.

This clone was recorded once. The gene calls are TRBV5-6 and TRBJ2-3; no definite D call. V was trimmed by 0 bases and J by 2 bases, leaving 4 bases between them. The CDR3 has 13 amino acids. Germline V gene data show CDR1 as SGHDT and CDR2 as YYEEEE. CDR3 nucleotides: TGTGCCAGCAGCTTGGCGGTCACAGATACGCAGTATTTT. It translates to CASSLAVTDTQYF.

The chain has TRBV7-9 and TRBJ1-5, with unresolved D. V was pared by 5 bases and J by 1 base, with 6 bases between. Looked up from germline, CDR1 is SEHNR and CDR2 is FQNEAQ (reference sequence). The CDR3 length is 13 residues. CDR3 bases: TGTGCCAGCAGCATACAGAGCAATCAGCCCCAGCATTTT. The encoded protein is CASSIQSNQPQHF.

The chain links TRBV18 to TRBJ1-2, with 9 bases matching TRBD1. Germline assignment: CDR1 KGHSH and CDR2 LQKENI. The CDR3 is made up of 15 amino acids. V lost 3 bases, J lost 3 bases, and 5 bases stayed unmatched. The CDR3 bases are TGTGCCAGCTCACCCTCCGGGACAGGGCACTATGGCTACACCTTC. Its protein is CASSPSGTGHYGYTF.

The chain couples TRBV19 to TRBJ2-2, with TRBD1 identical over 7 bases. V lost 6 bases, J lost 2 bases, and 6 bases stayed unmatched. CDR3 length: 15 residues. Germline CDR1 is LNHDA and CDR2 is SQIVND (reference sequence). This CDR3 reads CASSTGTANTGELFF. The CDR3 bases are TGTGCCAGTAGCACCGGGACAGCAAACACCGGGGAGCTGTTTTTT.

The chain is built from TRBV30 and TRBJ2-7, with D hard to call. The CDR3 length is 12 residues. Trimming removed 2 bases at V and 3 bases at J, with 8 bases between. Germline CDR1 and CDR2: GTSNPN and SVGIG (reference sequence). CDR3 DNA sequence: TGTGCCTGGAGTAGCCTCTACTACGAGCAGTACTTC. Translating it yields CAWSSLYYEQYF.

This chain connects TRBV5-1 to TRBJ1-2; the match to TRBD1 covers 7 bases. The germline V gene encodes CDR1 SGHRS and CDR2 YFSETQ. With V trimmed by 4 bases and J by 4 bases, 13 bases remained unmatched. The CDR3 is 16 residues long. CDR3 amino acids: CASSGGRTGVGYGYTF. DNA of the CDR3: TGCGCCAGCAGCGGAGGACGAACAGGGGTGGGCTATGGCTACACCTTC.